Each of the 22 T cell receptor beta chains below was sequenced from the same sample in a study of T cells in Graves' hyperthyroidism and ophthalmopathy. Amplified regions were TCR beta CDR3 sequences from RNA transcripts. The TCR CDR3 first-round RT-PCR relied on the HTBI primer set. TCRdb reanalysed the multiplex PCR reads using MiXCR and keeps one entry per CDR3 protein. The table includes about 360,000 distinct CDR3 sequences, about 12% detected once. The sequencing sample was made of blood. The source of these receptors is a woman aged 18-29 years with Graves' hyperthyroidism.

This clonotype was seen at least ten times. V is TRBV2 and J is TRBJ2-3; TRBD2 is a possible D gene (5 bases). V was shortened by 5 bases and J by 2 bases, with 8 bases between the two germline ends. CDR3 length equals 13 residues. Germline loops: CDR1 SNHLY, CDR2 FYNNEI. The CDR3: CASSFRDTDTQYF. The CDR3, as DNA: TGTGCCAGCAGTTTCCGGGACACAGATACGCAGTATTTT.

At least ten counts were recorded for this clonotype. The chain combines TRBV28 with TRBJ2-7; TRBD2 matches at 10 bases. Germline V gene lookup returns CDR1 MDHEN and CDR2 SYDVKM. This CDR3 has 13 amino acids. V shed 10 bases and J 3 bases; nucleotides not matched to a gene: 6. CDR3 in DNA: TGTGCCACCGGGACTAGCGATCTCTACGAGCAGTACTTC. It codes for CATGTSDLYEQYF.

This clonotype has a count of ten or more. The J gene is TRBJ2-7, the V gene TRBV6-2 or TRBV6-3; 10 bases line up with TRBD2. The V segment lost 6 bases and the J segment 5 bases; nucleotides outside the gene matches: 10. The CDR3 has 15 residues. Per the germline V gene, CDR1 is MNHEY and CDR2 is SVGEGT. CDR3 nucleotide sequence: TGTGCCAGCAGGGATCTAGCGGGAGAAGCCCACGAGCAGTACTTC. The encoded protein is CASRDLAGEAHEQYF.

This clonotype was counted ten times or more. The chain combines TRBV7-9 with TRBJ2-2, with 13 bases that match TRBD2. The CDR3 consists of 21 residues. CDR1 SEHNR and CDR2 FQNEAQ come from the germline V gene (reference sequence). The ends lost 2 bases at V and 1 base at J; junction bases unmatched: 13. CDR3 residues: CASSLWHPGTSGDWNTGELFF. The CDR3 region has the DNA TGTGCCAGCAGCTTATGGCACCCCGGGACTAGCGGGGATTGGAACACCGGGGAGCTGTTTTTT.

This clonotype appeared many times. The chain uses TRBV10-3 and TRBJ1-2; D might be TRBD1 (6 bases). CDR3 length: 14 residues. In germline, CDR1 is ENHRY, CDR2 SYGVKD. V was trimmed by 4 bases and J by 3 bases, leaving 12 bases between them. The CDR3 bases are TGTGCCATCAGTGTCAAGGGGGACGACTATGGCTACACCTTC. Protein: CAISVKGDDYGYTF.

This clonotype was counted ten times or more. The gene calls are TRBV2 and TRBJ1-3, with 9 bases that match TRBD1. V was clipped by 5 bases and J by 4 bases; unmatched bases: 9. CDR1 and CDR2 (germline): SNHLY, FYNNEI. The CDR3 consists of 16 residues. Here the CDR3 reads CASSLSSGTGGNTIYF. The CDR3 DNA reads TGTGCCAGCAGTCTGTCATCCGGGACAGGGGGAAACACCATATATTTT.

This clonotype was found a few times. The J gene is TRBJ2-7, the V gene TRBV19; 9 bases are shared with TRBD2. Germline V gene data show CDR1 as LNHDA and CDR2 as SQIVND (reference sequence). The CDR3 is made up of 16 amino acids. V lost 10 bases, J lost 5 bases, and 18 bases stayed unmatched. The CDR3 spells CANRSGGSGRVHEQYF. CDR3 DNA: TGTGCCAACAGATCGGGGGGTAGCGGGAGAGTCCACGAGCAGTACTTC.

This clonotype was observed many times. The chain couples TRBV28 to TRBJ2-7, with TRBD2 as a possible D gene (5 bases). CDR3 length equals 16 residues. Deletions cut 4 bases from V and 0 bases from J, with 16 bases between. The V gene's germline CDR1 is MDHEN and CDR2 SYDVKM. As DNA, the CDR3 is TGTGCCAGCAGTTCCCCGGACGGACTGACCTCCTACGAGCAGTACTTC. It codes for CASSSPDGLTSYEQYF.

This clonotype was seen at least ten times. The gene calls are TRBV4-3 and TRBJ1-1, with D possibly being TRBD1 (5 bases). In germline, CDR1 is LGHNA, CDR2 YSLEER. The CDR3 runs 16 residues. V was cut by 1 base and J by 11 bases, with 23 bases left in between. The CDR3 nucleotides are TGCGCCAGCAGCCAAGGACGACAAGGACCGGGCGGGGCGGCTTTCTTT. Amino acid sequence: CASSQGRQGPGGAAFF.

This clonotype was counted ten times or more. The chain employs TRBV30 and TRBJ1-1; the D gene is possibly TRBD1 (5 bases). Per germline, CDR1 GTSNPN and CDR2 SVGIG (reference sequence). V lost 4 bases to trimming and J lost 1 base, with 16 bases between them. The CDR3 is 15 amino acids. CDR3 loop: CAWTKGPVKNTEAFF. The CDR3 DNA reads as TGTGCCTGGACGAAGGGGCCAGTCAAGAACACTGAAGCTTTCTTT.

This clonotype was detected many times. The chain recombines TRBV24-1 with TRBJ1-1; tentatively, D is TRBD1 (5 bases). CDR1 is KGHDR and CDR2 is SFDVKD in the germline V gene. Trimming took 7 bases from V and 3 from J, leaving 14 bases between them. The CDR3 runs to 14 residues. CDR3 DNA: TGTGCCACCAGCCCAGGGTTCGGGGACACTGAAGCTTTCTTT. Encoded protein: CATSPGFGDTEAFF.

J is TRBJ2-7 and V is TRBV10-3, with 10 bases aligning to TRBD1. This CDR3 has 13 residues. The germline CDR1 and CDR2 sequences are ENHRY and SYGVKD. With V trimmed by 8 bases and J by 5 bases, 6 bases remained unmatched. Here the CDR3 reads CAIPGGQGNEQYF. CDR3 in DNA: TGTGCCATCCCGGGGGGACAGGGGAACGAGCAGTACTTC.

There are many counts of this clonotype. V and J are TRBV7-3 and TRBJ2-1, with 10 bases fitting TRBD2. This CDR3 spans 15 amino acids. V dropped 5 bases and J dropped 8; count of bases not matched to a gene: 9. Germline assignment: CDR1 SGHTA and CDR2 FQGTGA. CDR3 amino acids: CASSPGQREGDEQFF. CDR3 DNA sequence: TGTGCCAGCAGCCCGGGGCAGCGGGAGGGGGATGAGCAGTTCTTC.

This clonotype was recorded once. At one end, the junction sequence differs from germline, possibly due to a read error. The chain links TRBV19 to TRBJ2-5; TRBD1 agrees at 7 bases. CDR1 and CDR2 (germline): LNHDA, SQIVND (reference sequence). The CDR3 runs to 13 residues. The CDR3 protein is CASSPGQQETLYF. The CDR3 DNA follows: TGTGCCAGTAGTCCGGGACAGCAAGAGACCCTGTACTTC.

This clonotype came up many times. The chain carries TRBV3-1 and TRBJ1-5, with D possibly TRBD1 on 6 matching bases. Germline V gene sequence: CDR1 LGHDT, CDR2 YNNKEL (reference sequence). V was shortened by 0 bases and J by 4 bases, with 13 bases between the two germline ends. This CDR3 region has 16 residues. For the CDR3, the DNA is TGTGCCAGCAGCCAAGATTTGGGGGCTGGAAATCAGCCCCAGCATTTT. Protein sequence: CASSQDLGAGNQPQHF.

Many counts were recorded for this clonotype. This sequence joins TRBV28 and TRBJ1-6; the D gene is possibly TRBD1 (5 bases). V lost 10 bases and J 7 bases, leaving 17 bases between the germline ends. From germline, CDR1 is MDHEN and CDR2 SYDVKM. This CDR3 is 14 amino acids long. Here the CDR3 DNA reads TGTGCCAAATATCTCAGGGAGTCAAATTCACCCCTCCACTTT. Protein: CAKYLRESNSPLHF. Using reference TRBV28 and TRBJ1-6 for the parts outside the CDR3, the full variable domain is DVKVTQSSRYLVKRTGEKVFLECVQDMDHENMFWYRQDPGLGLRLIYFSYDVKMKEKGDIPEGYSVSREKKERFSLILESASTNQTSMYLCAKYLRESNSPLHFGNGTRLTVT.

This clonotype was recorded at least ten times. V gene TRBV6-1 combines with J gene TRBJ2-7, with D perhaps TRBD1 or TRBD2 (5 bases each). Trimming pared 1 base from V and 2 bases from J, leaving 9 bases between. CDR3 length: 14 amino acids. Germline V CDR1 and CDR2: MNHNS, SASEGT. The CDR3 region has the DNA TGTGCCAGCAGTGAAGAAGGGACCGCCTACGAGCAGTACTTC. It translates to CASSEEGTAYEQYF.

This clonotype was seen a few times. The chain links TRBV6-1 to TRBJ2-1, with 7 bases fitting TRBD2. Per the germline V gene, CDR1 is MNHNS and CDR2 is SASEGT. The CDR3 contains 15 residues. Unmatched junction bases numbered 12, after V lost 5 bases and J lost 8 bases. In DNA, the CDR3 is TGTGCCAGCAGTCCGTCTAGCGGCCCCACGGATGAGCAGTTCTTC. It codes for CASSPSSGPTDEQFF.

At least ten counts were recorded for this clonotype. V usage is TRBV18 and J usage is TRBJ1-5, with D maybe TRBD1 (5 bases). Germline CDR1 reads KGHSH; CDR2 reads LQKENI. V was shortened by 0 bases and J by 4 bases, with 10 bases between the two germline ends. The CDR3 covers 15 residues. The CDR3 region has the DNA TGTGCCAGCTCACCACCGGGGGACGGGAATCAGCCCCAGCATTTT. Its protein product is CASSPPGDGNQPQHF.

This clonotype turned up a few times. The CDR3 is CSARRGEGRSTDTQYF. The CDR3 region has the DNA TGCAGTGCCCGCCGGGGAGAGGGACGGAGCACAGATACGCAGTATTTT. V gene TRBV20-1 combines with J gene TRBJ2-3; D might be TRBD1 or TRBD2, each matching 5 bases. CDR3 length: 16 residues. V lost 6 bases and J lost 0, with 19 bases in between. The germline V gene encodes CDR1 DFQATT and CDR2 SNEGSKA (reference sequence).

This clonotype occurred many times. The chain couples TRBV24-1 to TRBJ2-5; a weak D match, TRBD1 (7 bases). V was shortened by 3 bases and J by 4 bases, with 14 bases between the two germline ends. The CDR3 is 15 residues long. The germline gives CDR1 KGHDR, CDR2 SFDVKD. The CDR3 DNA is TGTGCCACCAGTGATCCTGGGACAGCGGGAGAGACCCAGTACTTC. Residues: CATSDPGTAGETQYF.

This clonotype appeared many times. This chain joins TRBV28 and TRBJ2-7; D is perhaps TRBD2 (5 bases). V was clipped by 3 bases and J by 7 bases, with 16 bases between them. Per germline, CDR1 MDHEN and CDR2 SYDVKM. This CDR3 spans 14 amino acids. DNA of the CDR3: TGTGCCAGCAGTTTGAGGGCCCTCATATCGGAGCAGTACTTC. Its protein product is CASSLRALISEQYF.